The T cell receptor (beta chain) described here comes from a study of blood T cell repertoires in COVID-19. Overall study: Acute and convalescent COVID-19 specimens originated in the United States, Italy and Spain. PBMCs, B-cell-depleted T cells, or T cells were the source of the cDNA or gDNA that made up the material.

Germline CDR1 GTSNPN, CDR2 SVGIG (reference sequence). V trimming: 1 base; J trimming: 6 bases; junction bases outside the gene matches: 5. The CDR3 loop spans 13 amino acids. Measured with immunoSEQ multiplex PCR; TCRdb has only the in-frame clones, and not every one. The top ten hold approximately 5% of the sample, which has about 220,000 clones, more than 75% seen once. Patients at the Seattle site were enrolled during active infection and followed longitudinally. The clonotype originates from a woman in her sixties or seventies with COVID-19, enrolled during active disease. This sequence joins TRBV30 and TRBJ1-2; TRBD1 matches 7 bases. The sample consisted of peripheral blood. The CDR3 DNA follows: TGTGCCTGGAGTGACGGGACAGTTGATGGCTACACCTTC. Translation: CAWSDGTVDGYTF. The whole variable domain, filled in from reference TRBV30 and TRBJ1-2, reads SQTIHQWPATLVQPVGSPLSLECTVEGTSNPNLYWYRQAAGRGLQLLFYSVGIGQISSEVPQNLSASRPQDRQFILSSKKLLLSDSGFYLCAWSDGTVDGYTFGSGTRLTVV.